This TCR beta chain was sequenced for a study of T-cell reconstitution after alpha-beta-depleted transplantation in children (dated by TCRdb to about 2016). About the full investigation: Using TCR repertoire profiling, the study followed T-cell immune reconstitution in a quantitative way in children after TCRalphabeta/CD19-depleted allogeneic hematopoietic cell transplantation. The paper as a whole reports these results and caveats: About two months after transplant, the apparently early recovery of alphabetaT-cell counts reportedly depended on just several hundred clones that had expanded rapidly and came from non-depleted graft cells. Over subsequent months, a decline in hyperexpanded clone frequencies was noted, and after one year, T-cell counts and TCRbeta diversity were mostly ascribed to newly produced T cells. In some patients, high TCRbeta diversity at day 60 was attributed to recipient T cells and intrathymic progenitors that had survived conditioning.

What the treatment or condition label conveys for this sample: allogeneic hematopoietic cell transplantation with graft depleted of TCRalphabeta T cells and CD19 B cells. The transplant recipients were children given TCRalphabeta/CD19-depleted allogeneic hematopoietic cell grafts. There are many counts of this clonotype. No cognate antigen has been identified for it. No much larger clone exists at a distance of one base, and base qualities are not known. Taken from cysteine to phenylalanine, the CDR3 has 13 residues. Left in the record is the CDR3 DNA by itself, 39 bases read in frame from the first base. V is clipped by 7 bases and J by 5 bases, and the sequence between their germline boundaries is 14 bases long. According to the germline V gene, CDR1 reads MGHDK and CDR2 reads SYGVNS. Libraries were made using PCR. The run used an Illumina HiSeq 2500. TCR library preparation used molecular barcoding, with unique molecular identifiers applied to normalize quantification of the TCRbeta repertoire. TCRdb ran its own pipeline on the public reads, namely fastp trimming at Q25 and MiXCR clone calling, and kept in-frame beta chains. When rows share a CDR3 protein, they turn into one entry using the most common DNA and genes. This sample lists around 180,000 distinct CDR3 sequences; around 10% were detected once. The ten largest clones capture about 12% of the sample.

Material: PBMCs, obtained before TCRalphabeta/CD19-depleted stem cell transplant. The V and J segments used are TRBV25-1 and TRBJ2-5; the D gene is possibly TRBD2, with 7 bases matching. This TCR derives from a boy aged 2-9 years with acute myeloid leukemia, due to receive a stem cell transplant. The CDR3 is CASTREGGETQYF. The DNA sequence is TGTGCCAGCACTAGGGAGGGGGGTGAGACCCAGTACTTC.